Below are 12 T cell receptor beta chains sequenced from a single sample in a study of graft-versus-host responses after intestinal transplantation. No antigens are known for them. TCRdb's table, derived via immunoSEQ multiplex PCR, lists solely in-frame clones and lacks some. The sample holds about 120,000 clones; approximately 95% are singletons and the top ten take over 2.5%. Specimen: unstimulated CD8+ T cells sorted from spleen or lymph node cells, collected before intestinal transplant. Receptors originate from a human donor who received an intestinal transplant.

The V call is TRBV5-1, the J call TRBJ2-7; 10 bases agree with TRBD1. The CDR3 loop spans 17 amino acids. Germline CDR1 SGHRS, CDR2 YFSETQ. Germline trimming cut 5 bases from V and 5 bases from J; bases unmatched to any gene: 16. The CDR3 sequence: CASSLALRGQGLHEQYF. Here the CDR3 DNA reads TGCGCCAGCAGTTTAGCCCTTAGGGGACAGGGGTTACACGAGCAGTACTTC.

CDR3 in amino acids: CAWTGLADYNEQFF. The DNA of the CDR3 is TGTGCCTGGACAGGACTAGCGGATTACAATGAGCAGTTCTTC. This sequence joins TRBV30 and TRBJ2-1; 10 bases are shared with TRBD2. The germline V gene has CDR1 GTSNPN and CDR2 SVGIG (reference sequence). V lost 4 bases and J lost 4; bases outside the gene matches: 4. The CDR3 consists of 14 residues. Filled out from reference TRBV30 and TRBJ2-1, the complete variable domain reads SQTIHQWPATLVQPVGSPLSLECTVEGTSNPNLYWYRQAAGRGLQLLFYSVGIGQISSEVPQNLSASRPQDRQFILSSKKLLLSDSGFYLCAWTGLADYNEQFFGPGTRLTVL.

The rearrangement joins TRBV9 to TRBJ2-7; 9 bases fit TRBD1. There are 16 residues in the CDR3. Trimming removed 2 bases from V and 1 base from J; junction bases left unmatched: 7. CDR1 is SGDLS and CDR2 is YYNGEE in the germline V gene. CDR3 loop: CASSVGGQGPSYEQYF. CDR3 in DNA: TGTGCCAGCAGCGTTGGGGGACAGGGACCTTCCTACGAGCAGTACTTC.

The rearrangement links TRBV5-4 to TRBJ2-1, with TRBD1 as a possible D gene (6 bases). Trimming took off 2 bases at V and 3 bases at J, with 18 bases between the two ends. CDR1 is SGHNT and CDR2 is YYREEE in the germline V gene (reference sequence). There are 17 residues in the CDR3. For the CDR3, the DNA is TGTGCCAGCAGCTTTGGGAAGTTAGGGGGTAACTACAATGAGCAGTTCTTC. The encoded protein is CASSFGKLGGNYNEQFF.

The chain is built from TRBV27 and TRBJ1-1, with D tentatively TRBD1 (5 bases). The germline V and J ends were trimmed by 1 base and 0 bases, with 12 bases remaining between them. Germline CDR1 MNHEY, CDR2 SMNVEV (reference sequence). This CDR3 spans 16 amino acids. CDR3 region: CASSLWGPSMNTEAFF. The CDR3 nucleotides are TGTGCCAGCAGTTTATGGGGCCCTAGCATGAACACTGAAGCTTTCTTT.

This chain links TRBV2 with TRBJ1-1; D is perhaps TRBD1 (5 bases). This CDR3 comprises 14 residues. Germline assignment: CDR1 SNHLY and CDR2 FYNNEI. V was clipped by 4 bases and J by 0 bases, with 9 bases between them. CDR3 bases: TGTGCCAGCAGTGTCGCAGGGATGAACACTGAAGCTTTCTTT. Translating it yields CASSVAGMNTEAFF.

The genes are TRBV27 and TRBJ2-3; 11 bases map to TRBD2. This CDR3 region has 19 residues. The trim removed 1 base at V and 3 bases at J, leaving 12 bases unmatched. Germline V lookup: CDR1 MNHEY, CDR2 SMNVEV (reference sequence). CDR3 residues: CASSLFFLGASGRTDTQYF. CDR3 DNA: TGTGCCAGCAGTTTATTCTTCCTTGGGGCTAGCGGGAGGACAGATACGCAGTATTTT.

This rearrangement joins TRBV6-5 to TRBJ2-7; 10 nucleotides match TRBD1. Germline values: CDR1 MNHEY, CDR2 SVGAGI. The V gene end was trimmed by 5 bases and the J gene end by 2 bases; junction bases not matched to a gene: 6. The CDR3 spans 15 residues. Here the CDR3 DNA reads TGTGCCAGCAGTCCTGGGACAGGGGAAACCTACGAGCAGTACTTC. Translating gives CASSPGTGETYEQYF.

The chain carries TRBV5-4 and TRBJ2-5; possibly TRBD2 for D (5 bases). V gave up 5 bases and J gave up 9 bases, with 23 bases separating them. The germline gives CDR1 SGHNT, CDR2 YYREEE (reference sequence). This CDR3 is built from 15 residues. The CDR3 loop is CASSYTGGEIRAQYF. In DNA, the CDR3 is TGTGCCAGCAGTTACACTGGAGGCGAGATTCGGGCCCAGTACTTC.

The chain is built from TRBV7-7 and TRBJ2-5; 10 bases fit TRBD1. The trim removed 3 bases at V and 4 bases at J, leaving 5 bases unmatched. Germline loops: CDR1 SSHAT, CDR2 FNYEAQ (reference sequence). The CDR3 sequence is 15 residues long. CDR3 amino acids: CASSLGRTGGETQYF. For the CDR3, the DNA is TGTGCCAGCAGCTTGGGTCGGACAGGGGGAGAGACCCAGTACTTC.

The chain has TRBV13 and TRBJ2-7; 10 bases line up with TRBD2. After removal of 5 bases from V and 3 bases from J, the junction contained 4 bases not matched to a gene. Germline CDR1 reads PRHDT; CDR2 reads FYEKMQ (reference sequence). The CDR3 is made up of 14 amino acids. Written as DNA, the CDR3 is TGTGCCAGCAGCGGTGAGCGGGAGGGCTACGAGCAGTACTTC. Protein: CASSGEREGYEQYF.

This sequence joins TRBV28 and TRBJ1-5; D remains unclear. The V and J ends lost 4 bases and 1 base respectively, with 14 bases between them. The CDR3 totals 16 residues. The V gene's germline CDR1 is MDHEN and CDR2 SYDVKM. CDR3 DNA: TGTGCCAGCAGTTCCTCTTTGGGCGGAAGCAATCAGCCCCAGCATTTT. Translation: CASSSSLGGSNQPQHF.